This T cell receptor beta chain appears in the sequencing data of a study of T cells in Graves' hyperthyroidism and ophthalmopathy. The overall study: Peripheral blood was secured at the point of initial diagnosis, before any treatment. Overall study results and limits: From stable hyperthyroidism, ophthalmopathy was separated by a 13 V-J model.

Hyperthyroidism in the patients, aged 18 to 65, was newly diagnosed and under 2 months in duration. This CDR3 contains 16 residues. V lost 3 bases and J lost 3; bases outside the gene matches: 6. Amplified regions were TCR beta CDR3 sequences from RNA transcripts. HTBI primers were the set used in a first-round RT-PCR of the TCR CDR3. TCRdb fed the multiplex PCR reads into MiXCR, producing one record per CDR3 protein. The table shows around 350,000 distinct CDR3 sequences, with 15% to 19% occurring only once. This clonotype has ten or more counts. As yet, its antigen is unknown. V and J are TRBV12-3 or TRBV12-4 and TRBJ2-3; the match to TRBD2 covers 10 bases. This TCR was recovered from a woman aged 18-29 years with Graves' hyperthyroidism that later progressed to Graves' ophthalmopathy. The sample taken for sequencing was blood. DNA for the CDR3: TGTGCCAGCAGTTTGGTACTAGCGGGGTTAACAGATACGCAGTATTTT. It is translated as CASSLVLAGLTDTQYF.